These 9 T cell receptor beta chains share one sample of origin, sequenced in a study of cytomegalovirus exposure and HLA in healthy donors (dated by TCRdb to 2017 to 2019). Receptor libraries were prepared by the immunoSEQ multiplex PCR assay. The multiplex PCR relied on a mix of 60 forward primers for TCR Vbeta segments and 13 reverse primers for TCR Jbeta segments. Drawn from immuneACCESS, this table holds only the in-frame rearrangements with V and J called that TCRdb kept. Clones are partly lost; checked studies trace under half to an unresolved V gene and leave the rest unexplained. A total of approximately 170,000 clones appear in this sample, around 83% of them only once. The leading ten clones occupy 4.1% of the sample. Source material: PBMCs. These receptors were collected from a man aged 45-60 years in good health and CMV-seropositive.

The genes are TRBV25-1 and TRBJ1-3; no clear D. The germline CDR1 and CDR2 sequences are MGHDK and SYGVNS. Between the trimmed V and J ends, which lost 4 bases and 4 bases, there was a span of 8 bases. This CDR3 comprises 13 residues. The CDR3 sequence: CASSGGVGNTIYF. CDR3 coding DNA: TGTGCCAGCAGTGGTGGAGTCGGAAACACCATATATTTT.

A word on this clone: Other DNA variants within this sample encode the same CDR3. The V gene is TRBV23-1, the J gene TRBJ1-3; 8 bases are shared with TRBD1. TRBV23-1 is an ORF; its function is uncertain. The V segment lost 0 bases and the J segment 2 bases; nucleotides outside the gene matches: 0. The CDR3 covers 15 residues. As DNA, the CDR3 is TGCGCCAGCAGTCAATCGGACAGGGCTGGAAACACCATATATTTT. Its protein product is CASSQSDRAGNTIYF.

The rearrangement uses TRBV2 and TRBJ2-1, with D perhaps matching TRBD2 (7 bases). CDR1 and CDR2 from the germline V gene are SNHLY and FYNNEI. The CDR3 length is 13 residues. V lost 9 bases and J 2 bases, leaving 11 bases between the germline ends. The CDR3 loop reads CASLGGPYNEQFF. The CDR3, as DNA: TGTGCCAGTTTGGGGGGGCCCTACAATGAGCAGTTCTTC.

As concerns this clone: The sample has other DNA sequences that encode this CDR3 too. The chain has TRBV28 and TRBJ2-3; possible D gene TRBD2, 5 bases. The CDR3 sequence is 14 residues long. V was pared by 6 bases and J by 6 bases, with 16 bases between. CDR1 and CDR2 (germline): MDHEN, SYDVKM. The CDR3 region is CASRPLDSRDTQYF. DNA for the CDR3: TGTGCCAGCAGGCCACTGGACTCACGGGATACGCAGTATTTT.

The J gene is TRBJ1-6, the V gene TRBV28, with D maybe TRBD1 (5 bases). CDR1 and CDR2 from the germline V gene are MDHEN and SYDVKM. Trimming removed 2 bases from V and 9 bases from J, with 14 bases in between. The CDR3 extends over 15 amino acids. CDR3 bases: TGTGCCAGCAGTTTAGTGGGCCAGGGTAGTTCACCCCTCCACTTT. Protein sequence: CASSLVGQGSSPLHF.

The chain recombines TRBV5-4 with TRBJ2-2; D is unclear. The germline V and J ends were trimmed by 4 bases and 5 bases, with 9 bases remaining between them. Germline lookup yields CDR1 SGHNT and CDR2 YYREEE (reference sequence). The CDR3 is made up of 13 amino acids. The CDR3 bases are TGTGCCAGCAGCAGAGATAATACCGGGGAGCTGTTTTTT. Protein product: CASSRDNTGELFF.

This chain joins TRBV19 and TRBJ2-3, with 8 bases that match TRBD2. Germline lookup yields CDR1 LNHDA and CDR2 SQIVND (reference sequence). The CDR3 is 18 amino acids. The junction had 18 bases not matched to a gene; V was cut back by 4 bases and J by 6 bases. CDR3 residues: CASSTGRPGTRFRDTQYF. The CDR3 DNA is TGTGCCAGTAGTACCGGACGGCCCGGGACTAGATTTCGCGATACGCAGTATTTT.

V usage is TRBV2 and J usage is TRBJ2-2; 8 bases fit TRBD2. The CDR3 extends over 15 amino acids. Germline V gene data show CDR1 as SNHLY and CDR2 as FYNNEI. V dropped 6 bases and J dropped 1; count of bases not matched to a gene: 4. The CDR3 coding sequence is TGTGCCAGCAGAGACAGCGGGGGGAACACCGGGGAGCTGTTTTTT. This sequence encodes CASRDSGGNTGELFF.

The gene calls are TRBV28 and TRBJ2-2; 7 nucleotides line up with TRBD1. The CDR3 has 14 amino acids. Germline CDR1 and CDR2: MDHEN and SYDVKM. Germline trimming cut 3 bases from V and 6 bases from J; bases unmatched to any gene: 4. CDR3 in DNA: TGTGCCAGCAGTTTTGACAGGGTCGCCGGGGAGCTGTTTTTT. It specifies CASSFDRVAGELFF.